The 5 T cell receptor beta chains given below trace back to one sample, sequenced in a study of blood T cell repertoires in COVID-19. The method was immunoSEQ multiplex PCR; TCRdb's version includes in-frame clones alone and lacks a portion of them. The sample lists 300,000 to 350,000 clones, over 75% seen once, with less than 2.5% in the top ten. Sequencing input: PBMCs or T cells enriched from blood (not recorded which). These receptors originate from a man aged 25-45 years who had recovered from COVID-19.

The V gene is TRBV5-1, the J gene TRBJ1-1; 9 positions match TRBD1. The CDR3 contains 13 residues. CDR1 is SGHRS, CDR2 YFSETQ, per germline. V gave up 2 bases and J gave up 10 bases; unmatched junction bases: 6. In DNA, the CDR3 is TGCGCCAGCAGCTTACAGGGGGCCGAGGGAGCTTTCTTT. Amino acids: CASSLQGAEGAFF.

The chain joins TRBV24-1 to TRBJ2-6, with TRBD2 as a possible D gene (6 bases). This CDR3 is built from 18 residues. Looked up from germline, CDR1 is KGHDR and CDR2 is SFDVKD. Trimming removed 10 bases at V and 0 bases at J, with 21 bases between. CDR3 bases: TGTGCCACGCGCCCAGGAGGGGCGCCAGCCTCTGGGGCCAACGTCCTGACTTTC. It codes for CATRPGGAPASGANVLTF.

The chain links TRBV7-2 to TRBJ1-2; D might be TRBD1 (5 bases). Trimming removed 1 base at V and 5 bases at J, with 8 bases between. This CDR3 region has 13 residues. Germline CDR1 and CDR2: SGHTA and FQGNSA. The CDR3, as DNA: TGTGCCAGCAGCTTAGAGACAGTATATGGCTACACCTTC. It specifies CASSLETVYGYTF.

The genes are TRBV11-2 and TRBJ1-5, with D unclear. The CDR3 is 15 residues long. The germline V gene has CDR1 SGHAT and CDR2 FQNNGV. V was shortened by 1 base and J by 1 base, with 8 bases between the two germline ends. This CDR3 reads CASSLAKQSNQPQHF. The DNA for the CDR3 is TGTGCCAGCAGCTTAGCCAAACAGAGCAATCAGCCCCAGCATTTT.

The chain combines TRBV9 with TRBJ1-5; D not certain. The V end was cut by 1 base, the J end by 5 bases, with 7 bases between. Germline V gene sequence: CDR1 SGDLS, CDR2 YYNGEE. This CDR3 contains 13 residues. CDR3 amino acids: CASSVMADQPQHF. In DNA, the CDR3 is TGTGCCAGCAGCGTAATGGCGGATCAGCCCCAGCATTTT.